A selection of T cell receptor beta chains follows, all from one sample in a study of identifying expanded T cells in peripheral blood. The assay was immunoSEQ multiplex PCR, and TCRdb's table has in-frame clones only and misses some. The sample holds around 76,000 clones; around 90% are singletons and the top ten take more than 2.5%. The material sequenced was blood. These receptors came from a person between 18 and 75 years old in good health. Each CDR3 is given with its conserved first and last residue. Each record gives: V gene, J gene, D gene, clone size, CDR3 protein, CDR3 DNA. A D gene is named only where the DNA matches it firmly. Some rows have no size entry. The others give once, few or many, or a class for an expanded clone.

>TRBV6-5|TRBJ2-7|NA|NA
CASSIQGGGGYEQYF
TGTGCCAGCAGTATCCAAGGAGGAGGGGGCTACGAGCAGTACTTC
>TRBV2|TRBJ1-1|NA|NA
CASGTGAFWTEAFF
TGTGCCAGCGGTACTGGGGCGTTCTGGACTGAAGCTTTCTTT
>TRBV4-3|TRBJ1-1|NA|NA
CASSQDFGAPNTEAFF
TGCGCCAGCAGCCAAGATTTTGGGGCTCCGAACACTGAAGCTTTCTTT
>TRBV2|TRBJ1-1|NA|once
CASGSMNTEAFF
TGTGCCAGCGGTTCCATGAACACTGAAGCTTTCTTT
>TRBV19|TRBJ2-1|TRBD2|NA
CASASGNEQFF
TGTGCCAGTGCTAGCGGGAATGAGCAGTTCTTC
>TRBV4-1|TRBJ1-5|TRBD1|NA
CASSQGPSGTGNNQPQHF
TGCGCCAGCAGCCAAGGGCCTTCCGGGACAGGGAACAATCAGCCCCAGCATTTT
>TRBV5-1|TRBJ1-5|NA|NA
CASSLEAGINQPQHF
TGCGCCAGCAGCTTGGAGGCAGGGATCAATCAGCCCCAGCATTTT
>TRBV10-3|TRBJ2-3|TRBD2|NA
CAISTPYSGYTDTQYF
TGTGCCATCAGTACCCCCTATAGCGGGTACACAGATACGCAGTATTTT
>TRBV10-3|TRBJ2-5|NA|NA
CAISDQETQYF
TGTGCCATCAGTGACCAAGAGACCCAGTACTTC
>TRBV7-9|TRBJ2-7|TRBD2|medium-sized
CASSHDRGERNEQYF
TGTGCCAGCAGCCATGACCGGGGGGAACGGAACGAGCAGTACTTC
>TRBV6-5|TRBJ1-2|NA|NA
CASRGGTLGGYTF
TGTGCCAGCAGAGGGGGGACCCTGGGTGGCTACACCTTC
>TRBV28|TRBJ1-6|NA|NA
CASGDLNSPLHF
TGTGCCAGCGGGGACCTTAATTCACCCCTCCACTTT
>TRBV27|TRBJ1-4|NA|NA
CASSPQGGRDEKLFF
TGTGCCAGCAGTCCTCAGGGAGGGAGGGATGAAAAACTGTTTTTT
>TRBV5-1|TRBJ1-1|TRBD1|NA
CASSLRVWDRGTEAFF
TGCGCCAGCAGCCTGAGGGTTTGGGACAGAGGCACTGAAGCTTTCTTT
>TRBV9|TRBJ2-7|NA|NA
CASSGGRAAYEQYF
TGTGCCAGCAGCGGAGGCAGGGCGGCATACGAGCAGTACTTC
>TRBV7-3|TRBJ2-3|NA|NA
CASSSQQGKGTQYF
TGTGCCAGCAGCTCACAACAGGGAAAGGGTACGCAGTATTTT
>TRBV7-2|TRBJ2-2|TRBD2|NA
CASSLVSGGATGELFF
TGTGCCAGCAGCTTAGTGTCCGGGGGGGCCACCGGGGAGCTGTTTTTT
>TRBV7-2|TRBJ1-2|TRBD1|NA
CASSTGQGANYGYTF
TGTGCCAGCAGTACGGGACAGGGGGCAAACTATGGCTACACCTTC
>TRBV4-3|TRBJ2-3|NA|few
CASSQGNSHGYTDTQYF
TGCGCCAGCAGCCAAGGGAATAGCCACGGATACACAGATACGCAGTATTTT
>TRBV2|TRBJ1-1|NA|NA
CASSGETRLNTEAFF
TGTGCCAGCAGCGGAGAAACTAGATTGAACACTGAAGCTTTCTTT
>TRBV28|TRBJ2-7|TRBD2|NA
CATQGLVRYEQYF
TGTGCCACTCAGGGACTAGTGCGTTACGAGCAGTACTTC
>TRBV2|TRBJ1-4|NA|NA
CASILAPGNEKLFF
TGTGCCAGCATCCTGGCCCCGGGGAATGAAAAACTGTTTTTT
>TRBV5-1|TRBJ2-7|NA|NA
CASRTEGVYEQYF
TGCGCCAGCAGAACGGAGGGGGTCTACGAGCAGTACTTC
>TRBV6-5|TRBJ1-1|TRBD1|NA
CASSYSTGVNTEAFF
TGTGCCAGCAGTTACTCGACAGGGGTAAACACTGAAGCTTTCTTT
>TRBV6-5|TRBJ2-1|TRBD1|NA
CASSYRQGAEAFF
TGTGCCAGCAGTTATAGACAGGGGGCCGAAGCGTTCTTC
>TRBV11-2|TRBJ1-1|NA|NA
CASSSALGTEAFF
TGTGCCAGCAGTTCCGCCCTTGGCACTGAAGCTTTCTTT
>TRBV29-1|TRBJ1-2|NA|NA
CSVEKGYGYTF
TGCAGCGTTGAAAAGGGGTATGGCTACACCTTC
>TRBV7-2|TRBJ2-5|NA|few
CASSLGGMKETQYF
TGTGCCAGCAGCTTAGGAGGCATGAAGGAGACCCAGTACTTC
>TRBV7-6|TRBJ2-1|TRBD2|NA
CASSRSGGDNEQFF
TGTGCCAGCAGCCGGAGCGGGGGGGACAATGAGCAGTTCTTC
>TRBV13|TRBJ2-7|NA|NA
CASSSGLTRNLYEQYF
TGTGCCAGCAGCTCCGGACTTACCAGAAACTTATACGAGCAGTACTTC